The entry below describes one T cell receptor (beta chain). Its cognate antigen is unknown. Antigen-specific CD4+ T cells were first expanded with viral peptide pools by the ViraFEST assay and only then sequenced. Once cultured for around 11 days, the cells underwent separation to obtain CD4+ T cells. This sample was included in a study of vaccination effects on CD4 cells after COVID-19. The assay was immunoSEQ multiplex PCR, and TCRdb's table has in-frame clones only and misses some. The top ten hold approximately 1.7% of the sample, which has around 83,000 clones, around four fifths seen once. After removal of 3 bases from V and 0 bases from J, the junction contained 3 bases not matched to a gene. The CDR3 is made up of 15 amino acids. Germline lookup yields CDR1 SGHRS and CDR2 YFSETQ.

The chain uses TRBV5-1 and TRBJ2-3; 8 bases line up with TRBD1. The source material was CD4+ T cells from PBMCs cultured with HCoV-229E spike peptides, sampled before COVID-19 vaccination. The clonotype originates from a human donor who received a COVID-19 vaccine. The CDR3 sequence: CASSSTGDSTDTQYF. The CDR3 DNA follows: TGCGCCAGCAGCTCGACAGGGGATAGCACAGATACGCAGTATTTT.